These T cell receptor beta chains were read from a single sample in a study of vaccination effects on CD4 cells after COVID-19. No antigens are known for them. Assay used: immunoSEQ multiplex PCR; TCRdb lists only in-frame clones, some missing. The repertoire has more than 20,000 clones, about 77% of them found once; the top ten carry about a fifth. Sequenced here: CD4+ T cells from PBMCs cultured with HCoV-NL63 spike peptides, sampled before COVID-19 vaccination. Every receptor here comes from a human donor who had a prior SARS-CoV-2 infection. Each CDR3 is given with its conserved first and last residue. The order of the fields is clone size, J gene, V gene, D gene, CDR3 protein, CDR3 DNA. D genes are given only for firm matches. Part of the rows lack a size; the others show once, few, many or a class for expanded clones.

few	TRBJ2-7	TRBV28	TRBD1	CASSPPGTGRYEQYF	TGTGCCAGCAGCCCTCCCGGGACAGGGCGATATGAGCAGTACTTC
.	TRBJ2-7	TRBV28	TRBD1	CASSTPGTAAYEQYF	TGTGCCAGCAGCACTCCCGGGACAGCCGCCTACGAGCAGTACTTC
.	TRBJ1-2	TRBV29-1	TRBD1	CSVLYRTGLSGYTF	TGCAGCGTCCTATATCGGACAGGGTTGAGCGGCTACACCTTC
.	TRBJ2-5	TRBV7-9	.	CASSSSGQETQYF	TGTGCCAGCAGCTCAAGCGGGCAAGAGACCCAGTACTTC
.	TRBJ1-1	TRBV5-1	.	CASSLVGAGGTEAFF	TGCGCCAGCAGCTTGGTTGGGGCGGGAGGCACTGAAGCTTTCTTT
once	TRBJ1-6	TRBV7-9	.	CASSLEVESPLHF	TGTGCCAGCAGCTTAGAAGTTGAGTCACCCCTCCACTTT
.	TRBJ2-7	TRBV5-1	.	CASSLAGHSYEQYF	TGCGCCAGCAGCTTAGCCGGCCATTCCTACGAGCAGTACTTC
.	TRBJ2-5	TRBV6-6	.	CASRGGTDQETQYF	TGTGCCAGCAGAGGAGGGACAGACCAAGAGACCCAGTACTTC
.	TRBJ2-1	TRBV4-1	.	CASSHPTRAYNEQFF	TGCGCCAGCAGCCACCCGACTAGGGCCTACAATGAGCAGTTCTTC
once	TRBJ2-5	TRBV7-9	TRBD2	CASSLGSGGETQYF	TGTGCCAGCAGCTTAGGTTCGGGGGGAGAGACCCAGTACTTC
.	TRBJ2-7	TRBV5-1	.	CASSLAAGAYEQYF	TGCGCCAGCAGCTTGGCTGCAGGGGCCTACGAGCAGTACTTC
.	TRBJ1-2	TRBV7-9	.	CASSLANYGYTF	TGTGCCAGCAGCTTAGCTAACTATGGCTACACCTTC
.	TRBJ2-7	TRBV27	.	CATWGGATQTYEQYF	TGTGCCACCTGGGGTGGTGCGACCCAAACCTACGAGCAGTACTTC
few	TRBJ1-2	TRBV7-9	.	CASSLALYWGYTF	TGTGCCAGCAGCTTAGCGTTATACTGGGGCTACACCTTC
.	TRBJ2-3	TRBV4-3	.	CASSQGAGFVTDTQYF	TGCGCCAGCAGCCAAGGGGCAGGGTTTGTCACAGATACGCAGTATTTT
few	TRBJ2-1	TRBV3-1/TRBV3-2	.	CASSQAAREQFF	TGTGCCAGCAGCCAAGCGGCCAGGGAGCAGTTCTTC
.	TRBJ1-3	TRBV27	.	CASSLFSSHGGPGNTIYF	TGTGCCAGCAGTTTATTCAGTTCCCACGGGGGTCCTGGAAACACCATATATTTT
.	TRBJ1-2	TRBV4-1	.	CASSQIPGIFYGYTF	TGCGCCAGCAGCCAAATCCCGGGGATTTTCTATGGCTACACCTTC
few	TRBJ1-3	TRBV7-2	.	CASSLRVTAGNTIYF	TGTGCCAGCAGCTTGAGGGTTACCGCTGGAAACACCATATATTTT
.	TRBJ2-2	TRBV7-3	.	CASSSGLVNTGELFF	TGTGCCAGCAGCTCGGGACTGGTCAACACCGGGGAGCTGTTTTTT
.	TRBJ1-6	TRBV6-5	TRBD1	CASSNRGNSPLHF	TGTGCCAGCAGTAACAGGGGTAATTCACCCCTCCACTTT
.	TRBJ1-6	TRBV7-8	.	CASSARQVLLNSPLHF	TGTGCCAGCAGCGCCAGACAGGTGCTACTGAATTCACCCCTCCACTTT
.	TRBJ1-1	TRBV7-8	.	CASSRGGTEAFF	TGTGCCAGCAGCCGTGGCGGCACTGAAGCTTTCTTT
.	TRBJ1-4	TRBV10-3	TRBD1	CAISESPSGTGGEKLFF	TGTGCCATCAGTGAGTCACCATCCGGGACAGGGGGGGAAAAACTGTTTTTT
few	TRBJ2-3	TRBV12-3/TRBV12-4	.	CASSLGDTQYF	TGTGCCAGCAGCCTCGGAGATACGCAGTATTTT
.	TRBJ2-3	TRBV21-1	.	CASSKALWGEVADTQYF	TGTGCCAGCAGCAAAGCGCTCTGGGGGGAAGTAGCAGATACGCAGTATTTT
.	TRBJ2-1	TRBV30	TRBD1	CAWSVMGTAYNEQFF	TGTGCCTGGAGTGTAATGGGGACAGCCTACAATGAGCAGTTCTTC
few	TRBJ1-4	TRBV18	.	CASSPGREKLFF	TGTGCCAGCTCACCAGGGCGTGAAAAACTGTTTTTT
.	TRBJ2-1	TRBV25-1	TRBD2	CASSDSRTSGSCSFF	TGTGCCAGCAGTGACTCCCGGACTAGCGGGAGTTGTTCGTTCTTC